The subject of this entry is one T cell receptor beta chain. This clone has only one observation. The antigen it binds to is not known. No base qualities exist here, and no much larger clone lies one base off it. These data come from a study of T cell responses to AZD1222 COVID-19 vaccine (dated by TCRdb to about 2021). For context, the study as a whole: AZD1222 recipients with second doses at about 4 weeks or about 12 weeks were pooled, because spike-specific TCR depth and breadth did not differ between schedules. TCR sequencing covered fewer than 250 trial participants: nearly 210 given two doses of AZD1222 and some 25 given two doses of MenACWY control vaccine. Trial participants were enrolled by age into subgroups of 18-55, 56-69 and 70-plus years, and around 140, 26 and 57 TCR-sequenced participants, respectively, were included in these subgroups. Overall results and qualifications from the work: Conclusions about previously exposed vaccinees were limited because only five to seven AZD1222 recipients were SARS-CoV-2 seropositive at baseline. Vaccine-associated CD4 TCRs spanned the whole spike protein, with dominant responses in regions 160-218 and 743-854. After two AZD1222 doses, both the breadth and the depth of spike-specific TCRs were significantly higher than at day 0 and than in MenACWY recipients. Nearly half of unique spike-specific TCRs reportedly recognized epitopes outside regions mutated in the B.1.351 and B.1.1.7 variants. Most participants were white British and females outnumbered males, and the authors suggested that clonal diversity may have been underestimated. Because no day 14 peak-response samples were available, repertoires were characterized only after the peak T cell response. The 56-69-year group was small, and its depth increase did not reach significance, likely because of low power.

Per the publication, the time point label means: baseline before first vaccination. Samples from vaccinated people were obtained from the UK trials COV001 and COV002, which included a single-blind randomized controlled phase 2/3 trial of AZD1222 (ChAdOx1 nCoV-19) in healthy adults. Trial participant PBMC samples were collected at day 0 and day 28 after the second dose for TCRbeta chain sequencing. Cut back by 6 bases and 4 bases, the V and J ends lie 15 bases apart. The CDR3 starts with the cysteine, ends with the phenylalanine, and has 15 residues. Of all the DNA, just the CDR3 is kept, 45 bases in frame from base 1. Reading the germline V gene gives CDR1 MDHEN and CDR2 SYDVKM. The CDR3 regions of human TCRbeta chains were analyzed by immunosequencing. The paper's processing steps were these. TCRs in the repertoires were matched against a reference library of SARS-CoV-2-specific TCRs that had been generated with the MIRA antigen-specificity platform. Breadth meant the fraction of unique TCRs that were SARS-CoV-2-associated, whereas depth meant the fraction of total T cells that were SARS-CoV-2-associated. Using the MIRA data, each spike-specific TCR was assigned both to the spike region to which the TCR was reactive and to a CD4 or CD8 class. Log10-transformed breadth and depth values were compared by one-way ANOVA with Sidak's multiple comparisons tests. TCRdb holds this immuneACCESS table with in-frame rearrangements only. Some clones are missing; in checked studies, unresolved V genes explain under half, and the rest has no known cause. That table is the source of V, J and clone size, and D and trimming were worked out from the DNA. This sample gives about 120,000 clones in total; roughly nine tenths of them show up just once. Approximately 5.9% of the sample rests with the top ten.

Specimen: peripheral blood, collected on day 0 of AZD1222 vaccination. This receptor chain uses TRBV28 and TRBJ1-4; tentative D gene TRBD1, with 6 bases matching. The clonotype comes from an adult in good health. The DNA is TGTGCCAGCAGGTTTTCAGGGGCCTATAATGAAAAACTGTTTTTT. Its translation reads: CASRFSGAYNEKLFF. The CDR3 plus the reference TRBV28 and TRBJ1-4 genes for the other parts give the full variable domain: DVKVTQSSRYLVKRTGEKVFLECVQDMDHENMFWYRQDPGLGLRLIYFSYDVKMKEKGDIPEGYSVSREKKERFSLILESASTNQTSMYLCASRFSGAYNEKLFFGSGTQLSVL.